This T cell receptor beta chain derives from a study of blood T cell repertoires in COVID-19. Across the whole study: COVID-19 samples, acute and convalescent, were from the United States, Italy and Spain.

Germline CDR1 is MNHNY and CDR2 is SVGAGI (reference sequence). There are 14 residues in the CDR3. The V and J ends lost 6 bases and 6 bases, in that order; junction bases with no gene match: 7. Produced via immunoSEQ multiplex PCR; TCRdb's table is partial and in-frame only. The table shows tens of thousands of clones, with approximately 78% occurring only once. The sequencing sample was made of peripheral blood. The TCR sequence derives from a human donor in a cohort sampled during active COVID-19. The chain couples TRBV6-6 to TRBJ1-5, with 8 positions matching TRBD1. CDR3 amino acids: CASSSTGAGQPQHF. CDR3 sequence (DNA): TGTGCCAGCAGCTCGACAGGGGCGGGTCAGCCCCAGCATTTT.